The T cell receptor beta chain described here comes from a study of sequential checkpoint blockade in melanoma. Study at large: Both treatment sequences were followed by maintenance nivolumab.

Clones were sequenced by immunoSEQ multiplex PCR, and TCRdb holds only the in-frame ones, with some missing. This sample has around 37,000 clones, with approximately 30% found just once. Regarding treatment: randomized to nivolumab then ipilimumab (arm A) or the reverse (arm B). The CDR3 has 14 residues. V lost 6 bases and J lost 3; bases outside the gene matches: 7. Per germline, CDR1 MNHGY and CDR2 SAAAGT. This clone has more than one count but fewer than ten. The J gene is TRBJ1-1, the V gene TRBV6-8, with 7 bases aligning to TRBD1. The sequences come from tumor tissue (inferred from file names), collected from a patient given nivolumab and ipilimumab in sequence. The receptor's source is a human donor with melanoma. CDR3 region: CASSLNRGHTEAFF. The CDR3 nucleotides read TGTGCCAGCAGCCTGAACAGGGGCCACACTGAAGCTTTCTTT.